This T cell receptor (beta chain) derives from a study of cytomegalovirus exposure and HLA in healthy donors. Study findings and constraints: Many donors carried some public TCRs, although rarity characterized most TCR sequences. With high specificity and sensitivity, the classifier reportedly diagnosed cytomegalovirus status.

With respect to this clone: What it binds is not known.

The primer mix had 60 Vbeta and 13 Jbeta primers. Data came from immunoSEQ multiplex PCR; TCRdb stores just in-frame clones and leaves some out. The sample includes fewer than 250,000 clones. Specimen: PBMCs. The TCR originated in a young woman in good health and CMV-seropositive.

For the CDR3, the DNA is TGTGCCAGCAGTGAATCATCAGGCCAGAACACTGAAGCTTTCTTT. Protein product: CASSESSGQNTEAFF. The rearrangement uses TRBV2 and TRBJ1-1; no clear D gene. Germline V gene lookup returns CDR1 SNHLY and CDR2 FYNNEI. This CDR3 has 15 amino acids. Deletions cut 2 bases from V and 1 base from J, with 11 bases between.